These 20 T cell receptor beta chains were all obtained from the same sample, sequenced in a study of T cells in Graves' hyperthyroidism and ophthalmopathy. Amplified regions were TCR beta CDR3 sequences from RNA transcripts. HTBI primers were employed in a first-round RT-PCR of the TCR CDR3. TCRdb passed the multiplex PCR reads through MiXCR, listing each CDR3 protein once. The sample has a few hundred thousand distinct CDR3 sequences; about a sixth are singletons. Sequencing was carried out using blood. The receptors originated from a woman under 40 with Graves' hyperthyroidism.

This clonotype has more than one count but fewer than ten. The chain combines TRBV10-1 with TRBJ1-2; weak D call: TRBD1 (5 bases). CDR3 size: 13 residues. Looked up from germline, CDR1 is WNHNN and CDR2 is SYGVQD (reference sequence). Trimming removed 6 bases from V and 7 bases from J, with 15 bases in between. The CDR3 DNA reads as TGCGCCAGCAGCCAGGGTCTGGCGAGTGGCTACACCTTC. Translated: CASSQGLASGYTF.

This clonotype was counted only a few times. This chain uses TRBV10-2 with TRBJ2-5, with D unresolved. Between the trimmed V and J ends, which lost 0 bases and 1 base, there was a span of 9 bases. The V gene's germline CDR1 is WSHSY and CDR2 SAAADI. The CDR3 sequence is 15 residues long. CDR3 nucleotides: TGCGCCAGCAGTGAGTCAGGGCACAGCCAAGAGACCCAGTACTTC. It specifies CASSESGHSQETQYF.

The table lists this clonotype with a few counts. For the CDR3, the DNA is TGTGCCAGCAGCCAAGAGACTAGCGGGAGGGGGTCCGGGGAGCTGTTTTTT. Encoded protein: CASSQETSGRGSGELFF. The gene calls are TRBV4-2 and TRBJ2-2; the match to TRBD2 covers 14 bases. This CDR3 comprises 17 residues. The germline V gene encodes CDR1 LGHNA and CDR2 YNFKEQ. With 0 bases clipped from V and 6 bases from J, the junction kept 3 bases outside the gene matches.

At least ten counts were recorded for this clonotype. This chain links TRBV27 with TRBJ2-5; weak D call: TRBD1 (8 bases). The CDR3 sequence is 17 residues long. V was pared by 5 bases and J by 5 bases, with 24 bases between. From germline, CDR1 is MNHEY and CDR2 SMNVEV (reference sequence). As DNA, the CDR3 is TGTGCCAGCAGTGGACGGCGCCTACAGGGGGGGCACGAGACCCAGTACTTC. Protein sequence: CASSGRRLQGGHETQYF.

This clonotype was recorded at least ten times. The rearrangement links TRBV30 to TRBJ1-5; D is possibly TRBD1 (5 bases). This CDR3 has 14 residues. V gave up 3 bases and J gave up 3 bases, with 12 bases separating them. Germline V gene lookup returns CDR1 GTSNPN and CDR2 SVGIG (reference sequence). The CDR3 reads CAWSEGLPNQPQHF. CDR3 DNA: TGTGCCTGGAGCGAGGGGCTCCCCAATCAGCCCCAGCATTTT.

This clonotype was counted at least ten times. The chain recombines TRBV20-1 with TRBJ2-3, with TRBD2 identical over 11 bases. This CDR3 is 15 amino acids long. Germline V gene lookup returns CDR1 DFQATT and CDR2 SNEGSKA (reference sequence). J gave up 0 bases and V 1 base, and 0 bases lay outside the gene matches. The CDR3 region is CSARGLAGSTDTQYF. CDR3 sequence (DNA): TGCAGTGCTAGAGGACTAGCGGGAAGCACAGATACGCAGTATTTT.

V usage is TRBV5-5 and J usage is TRBJ2-2; 8 bases agree with TRBD2. CDR3 length: 19 residues. V trimming: 0 bases; J trimming: 7 bases; junction bases outside the gene matches: 17. Germline CDR1 SGHKS, CDR2 YYEKEE (reference sequence). This chain's CDR3 is CASSLAMVLSGSKGGELFF. Written as DNA, the CDR3 is TGTGCCAGCAGCTTGGCGATGGTTTTGAGCGGGAGTAAGGGCGGGGAGCTGTTTTTT.

This clonotype was seen ten or more times. V and J are TRBV5-1 and TRBJ2-1; no definite D call. The germline V gene has CDR1 SGHRS and CDR2 YFSETQ. V lost 4 bases to trimming and J lost 2 bases, with 13 bases between them. CDR3 length: 15 amino acids. For the CDR3, the DNA is TGCGCCAGCAGCAATCCAGGAGAACCCTACAATGAGCAGTTCTTC. It encodes CASSNPGEPYNEQFF.

In this sample, this clonotype turned up many times. V is TRBV7-9 and J is TRBJ1-1; a possible D gene is TRBD1 (5 bases). The germline V gene encodes CDR1 SEHNR and CDR2 FQNEAQ (reference sequence). V lost 5 bases, J lost 6 bases, and 13 bases lay in between. This CDR3 comprises 13 residues. CDR3 coding DNA: TGTGCCAGCAGCCAAGGGGTTGTCGCTGAAGCTTTCTTT. Its protein product is CASSQGVVAEAFF.

Only one count was recorded for this clonotype. This rearrangement joins TRBV18 to TRBJ2-3, with D unclear. Germline values: CDR1 KGHSH, CDR2 LQKENI. The germline V and J ends were trimmed by 3 bases and 2 bases, with 12 bases remaining between them. This CDR3 is built from 15 residues. CDR3 sequence: CASSPRVTVTDTQYF. CDR3 nucleotide sequence: TGTGCCAGCTCACCGCGAGTTACGGTCACAGATACGCAGTATTTT. Variable domain in full (rest from reference TRBV18 and TRBJ2-3): NAGVMQNPRHLVRRRGQEARLRCSPMKGHSHVYWYRQLPEEGLKFMVYLQKENIIDESGMPKERFSAEFPKEGPSILRIQQVVRGDSAAYFCASSPRVTVTDTQYFGPGTRLTVL.

The CDR3 spells CSARASVKDTQYF. CDR3 DNA sequence: TGCAGTGCTAGAGCAAGCGTTAAAGATACGCAGTATTTT. V and J are TRBV20-1 and TRBJ2-3; D gene unclear. CDR1 and CDR2 from the germline V gene are DFQATT and SNEGSKA (reference sequence). V was clipped by 1 base and J by 5 bases, with 10 bases between them. CDR3 size: 13 residues.

Note on this clonotype: Just one base apart from a much larger clone, this may be a read error. The genes are TRBV7-6 and TRBJ2-3, with 13 bases matching TRBD2. The germline CDR1 and CDR2 sequences are SGHVS and FNYEAQ. The CDR3 is made up of 17 amino acids. CDR3 sequence: CASGLRGLAGDTDTQYF. Written as DNA, the CDR3 is TGTGCCAGCGGCTTACGCGGACTAGCGGGAGACACAGATACGCAGTATTTT.

The CDR3 DNA is TGCGCCAGCAGCCAAACCAGGGCAAGCACTGAAGCTTTCTTT. It specifies CASSQTRASTEAFF. This chain links TRBV4-1 with TRBJ1-1; D is perhaps TRBD1 (5 bases). This CDR3 spans 14 amino acids. V gave up 2 bases and J gave up 4 bases, with 11 bases separating them. Germline V gives CDR1 MGHRA, CDR2 YSYEKL.

This clonotype was observed many times. The V gene is TRBV5-1, the J gene TRBJ1-5; perhaps TRBD1 as D (5 bases). Trimming removed 0 bases from V and 6 bases from J, with 13 bases in between. This CDR3 is built from 15 residues. CDR1 is SGHRS and CDR2 is YFSETQ in the germline V gene. CDR3 coding DNA: TGCGCCAGCAGCTTGGCCGGGGCTGCAACTCAGCCCCAGCATTTT. Translated, it gives CASSLAGAATQPQHF.

This clonotype appeared many times. The chain has TRBV3-1 and TRBJ2-5; D unclear. Germline CDR1 reads LGHDT; CDR2 reads YNNKEL (reference sequence). Trimming shortened V by 4 bases and J by 2 bases, and 8 bases separated the two germline ends. CDR3 length: 13 residues. This CDR3 reads CASSRSDQETQYF. The DNA for the CDR3 is TGTGCCAGCAGCCGATCCGATCAAGAGACCCAGTACTTC.

To note about this clonotype: A much bigger clone sits one base away, suggesting this may be a read error. V is TRBV27 and J is TRBJ2-2, with D unclear. Germline V gene data show CDR1 as MNHEY and CDR2 as SMNVEV (reference sequence). This CDR3 spans 12 amino acids. CDR3 protein: CASGSNTRELFF. CDR3 nucleotide sequence: TGTGCCAGCGGATCGAACACCCGGGAGCTGTTTTTT.

This clonotype was detected many times. This chain connects TRBV29-1 to TRBJ2-1, with D uncertain. The length of the CDR3 is 14 residues. Trimming cost V 2 bases and J 4 bases, with 12 bases left between them. Germline V gene sequence: CDR1 SQVTM, CDR2 ANQGSEA. The CDR3 region has the DNA TGCAGCGTTGAAAGTCAGTGGGGTTACAATGAGCAGTTCTTC. This sequence encodes CSVESQWGYNEQFF.

V usage is TRBV5-1 and J usage is TRBJ2-5; TRBD2 matches at 11 bases. Trimming removed 0 bases from V and 0 bases from J; junction bases left unmatched: 7. This CDR3 has 18 amino acids. Germline values: CDR1 SGHRS, CDR2 YFSETQ. The CDR3, as DNA: TGCGCCAGCAGCTTGGCCCCGACTAGCGGGACGTACCAAGAGACCCAGTACTTC. Its translation is CASSLAPTSGTYQETQYF.

In its sample, this clonotype was seen many times. The rearrangement links TRBV2 to TRBJ1-1, with 8 bases that match TRBD1. Trimming cost V 3 bases and J 11 bases; bases outside gene matches: 14. The CDR3 length is 15 residues. Germline lookup yields CDR1 SNHLY and CDR2 FYNNEI. This CDR3 is CASSEGGRGQWWAFF. CDR3 sequence (DNA): TGTGCCAGCAGTGAGGGTGGCAGGGGGCAATGGTGGGCTTTCTTT.

In its sample, this clonotype was seen many times. The rearrangement joins TRBV11-2 to TRBJ2-7; TRBD2 matches at 7 bases. The CDR3 spans 16 residues. With 2 bases clipped from V and 5 bases from J, the junction kept 12 bases outside the gene matches. CDR1 and CDR2 (germline): SGHAT, FQNNGV. CDR3 DNA sequence: TGTGCCAGCAGCTTACAGCGGGGTTCGACTTTCCACGAGCAGTACTTC. Amino acid sequence: CASSLQRGSTFHEQYF.